What follows are 31 T cell receptor beta chains derived from one specimen sequenced in a study of T cell responses to AZD1222 COVID-19 vaccine. Assay: immunoSEQ multiplex PCR; the TCRdb copy retains only in-frame clones and omits some. The data contain tens of thousands of clones, about 78% of them singletons. The sample in question was peripheral blood, obtained on day 0 of AZD1222 vaccination. Receptor source: an adult in good health.

The chain recombines TRBV18 with TRBJ1-4; 7 nucleotides agree with TRBD1. The germline CDR1 and CDR2 sequences are KGHSH and LQKENI. J lost 3 bases, V lost 4 bases, and 2 bases had no gene match. The CDR3 totals 14 residues. This CDR3 reads CASSQGASNEKLFF. CDR3 coding DNA: TGTGCCAGCTCACAGGGGGCTTCTAATGAAAAACTGTTTTTT.

In its sample, this clone was seen a few times. The V gene is TRBV20-1, the J gene TRBJ2-7; D gene ambiguous. Trimming shortened V by 3 bases and J by 5 bases, and 5 bases separated the two germline ends. Germline values: CDR1 DFQATT, CDR2 SNEGSKA (reference sequence). The CDR3 loop spans 10 amino acids. In DNA, the CDR3 is TGCAGTGCTAGGCTGGACGAGCAGTACTTC. Its translation is CSARLDEQYF.

This clone was counted a few times. The chain couples TRBV6-2 or TRBV6-3 to TRBJ2-4, with a tentative D call TRBD1 (5 bases). The CDR3 is 14 amino acids. Germline V CDR1 and CDR2: MNHEY, SVGEGT. Trimming pared 4 bases from V and 6 bases from J, leaving 13 bases between. The CDR3 loop is CASSLRGSRNIQYF. The CDR3 DNA is TGTGCCAGCAGTTTAAGGGGCAGCCGAAACATTCAGTACTTC.

This chain uses TRBV7-2 with TRBJ2-1; 11 bases are shared with TRBD2. Germline assignment: CDR1 SGHTA and CDR2 FQGNSA. The CDR3 is 19 residues long. Trimming took 4 bases from V and 0 from J; bases not matched to a gene: 11. The CDR3 DNA follows: TGTGCCAGCAGCTCAAATGAGGGGACTAGCGGAAGCTCCTACAATGAGCAGTTCTTC. Translation gives CASSSNEGTSGSSYNEQFF.

The gene calls are TRBV6-6 and TRBJ1-5; weak D call: TRBD1 (6 bases). The CDR3 length is 15 residues. V was clipped by 4 bases and J by 5 bases, with 15 bases between them. Germline-derived CDR1 and CDR2 are MNHNY and SVGAGI (reference sequence). CDR3 in DNA: TGTGCCAGCAGTTTATACGGACAGCTAGATCAGCCCCAGCATTTT. Its protein product is CASSLYGQLDQPQHF.

The V call is TRBV19, the J call TRBJ2-7; possible D gene TRBD1, 6 bases. With 4 bases removed from V and 0 bases from J, the gap between germline ends came to 13 bases. The CDR3 has 15 residues. Per germline, CDR1 LNHDA and CDR2 SQIVND (reference sequence). The CDR3 protein is CASSRTGTTSYEQYF. CDR3 nucleotides: TGTGCCAGTAGTAGGACCGGGACAACCTCCTACGAGCAGTACTTC.

J is TRBJ1-4 and V is TRBV9; D not resolved. V was shortened by 1 base and J by 7 bases, with 14 bases between the two germline ends. The CDR3 runs to 15 residues. The germline V gene encodes CDR1 SGDLS and CDR2 YYNGEE. The CDR3 coding sequence is TGTGCCAGCAGCGTACTAGCTTCAAGTGGTGAAAAACTGTTTTTT. It specifies CASSVLASSGEKLFF.

The chain uses TRBV18 and TRBJ1-4, with TRBD1 matching 9 bases. V lost 5 bases and J lost 8; bases outside the gene matches: 9. From germline, CDR1 is KGHSH and CDR2 LQKENI. The CDR3 is 15 amino acids. The CDR3 DNA reads as TGTGCCAGCTCAGAAGACAGGGGGAGAAGGGAAAAACTGTTTTTT. Its translation is CASSEDRGRREKLFF.

This clone was detected only a few times. The J gene is TRBJ1-1, the V gene TRBV28; D ambiguous. This CDR3 contains 13 residues. Germline V gene lookup returns CDR1 MDHEN and CDR2 SYDVKM. The ends were cut back, 7 bases at V and 0 bases at J, with 9 bases in the middle. CDR3 residues: CASTVILNTEAFF. The CDR3 nucleotides read TGTGCCAGCACCGTTATACTGAACACTGAAGCTTTCTTT.

The J gene is TRBJ1-2, the V gene TRBV18; no firm D call. The V gene's germline CDR1 is KGHSH and CDR2 LQKENI. The V and J ends lost 1 base and 2 bases respectively, with 8 bases between them. This CDR3 region has 14 residues. The CDR3 spells CASSPQRVNYGYTF. CDR3 DNA sequence: TGTGCCAGCTCACCACAAAGGGTGAACTATGGCTACACCTTC.

The chain links TRBV9 to TRBJ1-2; D remains ambiguous. CDR3 length: 11 amino acids. Germline V CDR1 and CDR2: SGDLS, YYNGEE. Between the trimmed V and J ends, which lost 3 bases and 4 bases, there was a span of 4 bases. CDR3 amino acids: CASSGGYGYTF. In DNA, the CDR3 is TGTGCCAGCAGCGGAGGCTATGGCTACACCTTC.

V is TRBV7-2 and J is TRBJ2-2; 10 nucleotides align to TRBD2. The CDR3 has 16 residues. Unmatched junction bases numbered 7, after V lost 3 bases and J lost 6 bases. The germline V gene encodes CDR1 SGHTA and CDR2 FQGNSA. CDR3 loop: CASSFMSGRAAGELFF. The CDR3 DNA is TGTGCCAGCAGCTTCATGAGCGGGAGGGCCGCCGGGGAGCTGTTTTTT.

V is TRBV5-4 and J is TRBJ2-3; D gene ambiguous. This CDR3 has 11 amino acids. The V gene lost 1 base and the J gene lost 8 bases, with 5 bases spanning the gap. Germline V gene lookup returns CDR1 SGHNT and CDR2 YYREEE (reference sequence). The CDR3 sequence is CASSLLSTQYF. Here the CDR3 DNA reads TGTGCCAGCAGCTTGTTGAGTACGCAGTATTTT.

The V call is TRBV19, the J call TRBJ2-7, with TRBD2 matching 10 bases. CDR3 size: 18 residues. Unmatched junction bases numbered 15, after V lost 5 bases and J lost 2 bases. From germline, CDR1 is LNHDA and CDR2 SQIVND (reference sequence). CDR3 sequence (DNA): TGTGCCAGTAGTTATAGAGCCAAACGGACTAGCGGAACCTACGAGCAGTACTTC. Translating gives CASSYRAKRTSGTYEQYF.

This clone was seen a single time. The V and J genes are TRBV5-1 and TRBJ1-4, with a tentative D call TRBD1 (5 bases). The CDR3 length is 17 residues. V dropped 4 bases and J dropped 10 bases, with 26 bases sitting between them. The V gene's germline CDR1 is SGHRS and CDR2 YFSETQ. CDR3 bases: TGCGCCAGCAGCCGAACCTTCTCGACTCCTGCGGGGGGAAAACTGTTTTTT. Translation gives CASSRTFSTPAGGKLFF. Drawing the rest from reference TRBV5-1 and TRBJ1-4, the complete variable domain is KAGVTQTPRYLIKTRGQQVTLSCSPISGHRSVSWYQQTPGQGLQFLFEYFSETQRNKGNFPGRFSGRQFSNSRSEMNVSTLELGDSALYLCASSRTFSTPAGGKLFFGSGTQLSVL.

CDR3 sequence reads: CSVGITGVGYGYTF. CDR3 sequence (DNA): TGCAGCGTGGGTATCACAGGGGTGGGCTATGGCTACACCTTC. The chain combines TRBV29-1 with TRBJ1-2; 7 bases fit TRBD1. V shed 6 bases and J 4 bases; nucleotides not matched to a gene: 11. Germline V gene lookup returns CDR1 SQVTM and CDR2 ANQGSEA. The CDR3 loop spans 14 amino acids.

The V call is TRBV11-2, the J call TRBJ2-3; D is ambiguous. Trimming left V 2 bases short and J 0 bases short, with 6 bases between. This CDR3 contains 14 residues. CDR1 and CDR2 from the germline V gene are SGHAT and FQNNGV. The CDR3 spells CASSLQDSTDTQYF. As DNA, the CDR3 is TGTGCCAGCAGCTTACAGGACAGCACAGATACGCAGTATTTT.

The genes are TRBV19 and TRBJ2-2; D is uncertain. Trimming pared 3 bases from V and 5 bases from J, leaving 7 bases between. The CDR3 extends over 13 amino acids. Germline V gene sequence: CDR1 LNHDA, CDR2 SQIVND (reference sequence). Here the CDR3 reads CASSIDGTGELFF. CDR3 bases: TGTGCCAGTAGTATCGACGGAACCGGGGAGCTGTTTTTT.

The V gene is TRBV28, the J gene TRBJ2-3, with D perhaps TRBD2 (6 bases). The germline V gene encodes CDR1 MDHEN and CDR2 SYDVKM. V was shortened by 4 bases and J by 4 bases, with 15 bases between the two germline ends. This CDR3 has 15 amino acids. CDR3 protein: CASSSPWVAADTQYF. The CDR3 DNA sequence: TGTGCCAGCAGTTCCCCCTGGGTAGCGGCAGATACGCAGTATTTT.

V gene TRBV28 combines with J gene TRBJ1-2; 8 nucleotides match TRBD1. J gave up 3 bases and V 4 bases, and 7 bases lay outside the gene matches. The CDR3 is 15 amino acids. Looked up from germline, CDR1 is MDHEN and CDR2 is SYDVKM. This CDR3 is CASSSPQGAYYGYTF. DNA for the CDR3: TGTGCCAGCAGTTCCCCCCAGGGGGCTTACTATGGCTACACCTTC.

The DNA of the CDR3 is TGTGCCAGCAGCAAAGTTCCGCGTGGAAAGGCGGGGGCAGATACGCAGTATTTT. This encodes CASSKVPRGKAGADTQYF. V and J are TRBV21-1 and TRBJ2-3; the D segment call TRBD2 is taken from the table without a DNA check. TRBV21-1 represents a pseudogene. The CDR3 totals 18 residues.

The chain recombines TRBV10-1 with TRBJ1-5; no definite D call. Germline loops: CDR1 WNHNN, CDR2 SYGVQD (reference sequence). The CDR3 is 12 residues long. The V gene lost 3 bases and the J gene lost 5 bases, with 5 bases spanning the gap. CDR3: CASSDVDQPQHF. The CDR3 nucleotides are TGCGCCAGCAGTGATGTTGATCAGCCCCAGCATTTT.

This clone was counted only a few times. V is TRBV11-2 and J is TRBJ1-1; D remains unclear. Germline V CDR1 and CDR2: SGHAT, FQNNGV. Trimming stripped 1 base from V and 0 bases from J, with 6 bases between. The CDR3 has 14 residues. This CDR3 is CASSLVSVNTEAFF. DNA for the CDR3: TGTGCCAGCAGCTTAGTATCAGTGAACACTGAAGCTTTCTTT. Based on the CDR3 plus reference TRBV11-2 and TRBJ1-1, the full variable domain is EAGVAQSPRYKIIEKRQSVAFWCNPISGHATLYWYQQILGQGPKLLIQFQNNGVVDDSQLPKDRFSAERLKGVDSTLKIQPAKLEDSAVYLCASSLVSVNTEAFFGQGTRLTVV.

This clone came up once. Different DNA sequences within this sample yield the same CDR3. The J gene is TRBJ2-6, the V gene TRBV18; D call uncertain. The CDR3 extends over 13 amino acids. Germline assignment: CDR1 KGHSH and CDR2 LQKENI. The V end was cut by 3 bases, the J end by 0 bases, with 0 bases between. DNA of the CDR3: TGTGCCAGCTCACCCTCTGGGGCCAACGTCCTGACTTTC. Protein: CASSPSGANVLTF.

The V call is TRBV5-5, the J call TRBJ2-2, with TRBD2 identical over 7 bases. Per germline, CDR1 SGHKS and CDR2 YYEKEE (reference sequence). V lost 4 bases to trimming and J lost 7 bases; unmatched junction nucleotides: 10. There are 15 residues in the CDR3. CDR3 bases: TGTGCCAGCAGCCGTACTGGACTAGAGGGCGGGGAGCTGTTTTTT. Amino acid sequence: CASSRTGLEGGELFF. Together with reference TRBV5-5 and TRBJ2-2, the CDR3 gives the full variable domain: DAGVTQSPTHLIKTRGQQVTLRCSPISGHKSVSWYQQVLGQGPQFIFQYYEKEERGRGNFPDRFSARQFPNYSSELNVNALLLGDSALYLCASSRTGLEGGELFFGEGSRLTVL.

V and J are TRBV4-2 and TRBJ2-3; D not resolved. V lost 1 base to trimming and J lost 1 base, with 6 bases between them. CDR1 is LGHNA and CDR2 is YNFKEQ in the germline V gene. The CDR3 contains 14 residues. The CDR3 protein is CASSQGRRTDTQYF. CDR3 sequence (DNA): TGTGCCAGCAGCCAAGGTCGGCGCACAGATACGCAGTATTTT.

This rearrangement joins TRBV19 to TRBJ2-1; 15 bases line up with TRBD2. Germline assignment: CDR1 LNHDA and CDR2 SQIVND (reference sequence). V lost 7 bases to trimming and J lost 3 bases; unmatched junction nucleotides: 10. The CDR3 loop spans 18 amino acids. The CDR3 spells CASTPGLAGGLLYNEQFF. The DNA for the CDR3 is TGTGCCAGTACTCCCGGACTAGCGGGAGGGCTCCTCTACAATGAGCAGTTCTTC.

This clone was recorded a few times. The rearrangement uses TRBV4-3 and TRBJ2-6, with a tentative D call TRBD1 (6 bases). Germline loops: CDR1 LGHNA, CDR2 YSLEER. This CDR3 region has 17 residues. V lost 1 base and J 0 bases, leaving 10 bases between the germline ends. The CDR3 DNA follows: TGCGCCAGCAGCCAAGGAGTCAGGGGCTCTGGGGCCAACGTCCTGACTTTC. This encodes CASSQGVRGSGANVLTF.

This clone was seen only a few times. The CDR3 loop reads CAWSWEREAFF. The CDR3 DNA sequence: TGTGCCTGGAGTTGGGAACGTGAAGCTTTCTTT. The chain is built from TRBV30 and TRBJ1-1; no clear D. Per germline, CDR1 GTSNPN and CDR2 SVGIG (reference sequence). The V and J ends lost 2 bases and 7 bases respectively, with 8 bases between them. The CDR3 is 11 amino acids.

This chain joins TRBV19 and TRBJ2-5; tentative D call: TRBD2 (5 bases). The germline V gene has CDR1 LNHDA and CDR2 SQIVND (reference sequence). V was cut by 5 bases and J by 1 base, with 8 bases left in between. The CDR3 contains 13 residues. In DNA form, the CDR3 reads TGTGCCAGTAGTGAGCGGCTCCAAGAGACCCAGTACTTC. This gives the protein CASSERLQETQYF.

The chain employs TRBV5-6 and TRBJ2-3; 10 bases match TRBD2. The CDR3 totals 19 residues. After removal of 0 bases from V and 3 bases from J, the junction contained 13 bases not matched to a gene. The germline V gene has CDR1 SGHDT and CDR2 YYEEEE. The CDR3 region has the DNA TGTGCCAGCAGCTTGGATCCGGTAAGCGGGAGGGCCCGGACAGATACGCAGTATTTT. Translating it yields CASSLDPVSGRARTDTQYF.